The clone carrying this T cell receptor beta chain is a singleton in its sample. This sample is part of a study of TIL therapy for anti-PD-1-resistant metastatic lung cancer. The CDR3 is 18 amino acids. V lost 4 bases to trimming and J lost 3 bases; unmatched junction nucleotides: 17. Germline assignment: CDR1 SGDLS and CDR2 YYNGEE. Sequencing used immunoSEQ v3. Assay: immunoSEQ multiplex PCR; the TCRdb copy retains only in-frame clones and omits some. In the table there are tens of thousands of clones, roughly two thirds of which are singletons. Time point noted: pre-treatment sample, taken before nivolumab and TIL therapy.

The chain recombines TRBV9 with TRBJ2-7, with TRBD2 matching over 9 bases. The source was blood, collected at baseline. The TCR was taken from a person between 25 and 79 years old with non-small cell lung cancer. For the CDR3, the DNA is TGTGCCAGCAGCCCAGGAGCTAGCGGGAATGGTTATTTCTACGAGCAGTACTTC. It codes for CASSPGASGNGYFYEQYF.